This TCR beta chain originates from a study of shared clonotypes between healthy human individuals. Study results and caveats: What naive subsets generally showed was a larger estimated richness than memory subsets showed. Tissues were not sampled, only blood, and their repertoires likely differ.

The CDR3 is 16 residues long. Between the trimmed V and J ends, which lost 4 bases and 5 bases, there was a span of 17 bases. The germline V gene encodes CDR1 SGHTA and CDR2 FQGTGA. The healthy adult donors were HIV-negative and reported no recent acute infections or vaccinations. Across several immunoSEQ plates, the genomic DNA of each subset was split evenly. This table comes from immunoSEQ multiplex PCR, and its TCRdb copy is limited to in-frame clones, with some not included. The repertoire holds 950,000 to 1,200,000 clones, with approximately 75% as singletons. A note on this clone: Its target is not known.

The sample consisted of memory CD4+ T cells from PBMCs. Described subset: CD45RA-negative fraction. The chain carries TRBV7-3 and TRBJ2-2, with D uncertain. This sequence originates from a man between 18 and 35 years old in good health. Some clones in this sample may be carry-over from other donors' samples. CDR3 nucleotides: TGTGCCAGCAGCTCCCTCTTAACCGGAGCTACCGGGGAGCTGTTTTTT. As protein: CASSSLLTGATGELFF.